The T cell receptor beta chain under discussion was sequenced for a study of CD8 T cells in ankylosing spondylitis (dated by TCRdb to about 2017). As for the study more broadly: The study set out to find disease-linked TCR variants by profiling T cell receptor beta repertoires in ankylosing spondylitis patients and healthy donors. The full study cohort was made up of about 24 ankylosing spondylitis patients and 108 healthy donors. Peripheral blood samples were taken, and synovial fluid was additionally collected from ankylosing spondylitis patients.

Summary of the overall study and its limitations: A CD8+ phenotype was shown by the disease-linked clones, which were found at relatively low frequencies in peripheral blood. Some TCR beta motif variants had previously been reported in synovial fluid and blood of reactive arthritis patients, which suggested common disease-initiation mechanisms. A TCR beta motif made up of seven or eight highly homologous amino acid variants appeared to be characteristic of blood from ankylosing spondylitis patients. The disease-linked clones were reported as significantly enriched in matched synovial fluid samples from ankylosing spondylitis patients.

Worth noting for this clonotype: This receptor's antigen is unknown. One base away there is no much larger clone; base qualities are not given.

For CDR1 and CDR2, the germline V gene lists MGHDK and SYGVNS. The germline ends are 10 bases apart after V is trimmed by 0 bases and J by 8 bases. From the cysteine up to the phenylalanine, the CDR3 has a length of 13 residues. Of all the DNA, just the CDR3 is kept, 39 bases in frame from base 1. TCRdb lists the instrument as Illumina HiSeq 2500. Quantitative 5'-RACE with molecular barcodes was used to prepare TCR beta libraries. The original methods were these. Disease-linked TCR variants were identified with a new computational method built on a probabilistic model of VDJ rearrangement. TCRdb passed the public sequencing reads through fastp at Q25 and MiXCR, retaining productive beta sequences. Each CDR3 protein appears once, grouped with its most common genes and DNA. These V and J calls originate from TCRdb's pipeline instead of the authors' own analysis. The sample records fewer than 250,000 distinct CDR3 sequences, under 12% of which are singletons. About 2.8% of the sample goes to the ten largest clones.

This TCR derives from a male donor with ankylosing spondylitis or in good health (not recorded which). The rearrangement joined TRBV25-1 to TRBJ1-1; no D gene can be assigned with confidence. The sample consisted of blood, either unsorted or a sorted T cell fraction (not recorded which). Here is the DNA: TGTGCCAGCAGTGAATACGCCTTTGGGGAAGCTTTCTTT. Translated, it reads CASSEYAFGEAFF.